One and the same sample provided the 2 T cell receptor beta chains below, sequenced in a study of CD8 T cells in ankylosing spondylitis. Regarding the study as a whole: What seemed typical of ankylosing spondylitis blood was a TCR beta motif built from about 8 highly homologous variants.

Antigen specificity for these receptors is unknown. TCRdb passed the 5' RACE reads through MiXCR, listing each CDR3 protein once. The table records roughly 700,000 distinct CDR3 sequences, 15% to 20% of them present only once. The sequenced sample consisted of blood, either unsorted or a sorted T cell fraction (not recorded which). Receptor source: a male donor with ankylosing spondylitis.

This clonotype was seen only a few times. The V gene is TRBV6-4, the J gene TRBJ1-1; 8 bases align to TRBD1. From germline, CDR1 is MRHNA and CDR2 SNTAGT. This CDR3 has 13 residues. V lost 7 bases to trimming and J lost 7 bases; unmatched junction nucleotides: 8. CDR3 coding DNA: TGTGCCAGCATCCAGGGACAGGCGAGTGAAGCTTTCTTT. This encodes CASIQGQASEAFF.

The V call is TRBV5-1, the J call TRBJ2-1; 9 bases align to TRBD1. Looked up from germline, CDR1 is SGHRS and CDR2 is YFSETQ. CDR3 length: 16 amino acids. V was pared by 2 bases and J by 5 bases, with 8 bases of the junction left unmatched. The CDR3 protein is CASSFPGTGKNNEQFF. The CDR3 DNA is TGCGCCAGCAGCTTCCCCGGGACAGGGAAGAACAATGAGCAGTTCTTC.